The present T cell receptor (beta chain) was sequenced within a study of cytomegalovirus exposure and HLA in healthy donors. The CDR3 has 14 amino acids. The germline V and J ends were trimmed by 5 bases and 5 bases, with 13 bases remaining between them. CDR1 LGHNT and CDR2 FRNRAP come from the germline V gene. PCR involved 60 Vbeta and 13 Jbeta primers. Sequencing used immunoSEQ multiplex PCR; TCRdb keeps in-frame clones, though not all of them. Here the sample spans 150,000 to 160,000 clones, less than 85% being singletons. The specimen sequenced was PBMCs. This clonotype originated in a woman between 45 and 60 years old in good health and CMV-seropositive. The V call is TRBV12-5, the J call TRBJ1-5; no clear D gene. CDR3 bases: TGTGCTAGTGGTCAAATCGGGAGATATCAGCCCCAGCATTTT. The encoded protein is CASGQIGRYQPQHF.